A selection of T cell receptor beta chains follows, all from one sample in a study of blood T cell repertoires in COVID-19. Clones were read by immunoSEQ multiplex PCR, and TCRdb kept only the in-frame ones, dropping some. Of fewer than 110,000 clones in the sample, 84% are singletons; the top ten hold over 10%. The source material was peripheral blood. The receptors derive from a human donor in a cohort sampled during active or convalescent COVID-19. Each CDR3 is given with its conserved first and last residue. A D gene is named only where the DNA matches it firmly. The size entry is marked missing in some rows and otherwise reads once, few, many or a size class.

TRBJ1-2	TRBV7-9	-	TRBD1	TGTGCCAGCAGATCAACCGGGACAGGGTTGTCCTATGGCTACACCTTC	CASRSTGTGLSYGYTF
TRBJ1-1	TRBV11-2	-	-	TGTGCCAGCAGCCCGGGCGGGAGGGGTGAAGCTTTCTTT	CASSPGGRGEAFF
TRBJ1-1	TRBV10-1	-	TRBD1	TGCGCCAGCAGTAGGACAGGGGTGACCACTGAAGCTTTCTTT	CASSRTGVTTEAFF
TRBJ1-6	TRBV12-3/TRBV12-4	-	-	TGTGCCAGCACCAGGACAGCAAATTCACCCCTCCACTTT	CASTRTANSPLHF
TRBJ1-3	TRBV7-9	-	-	TGTGCCAGCAGCGCCTTTACAGGGACTGGAAACACCATATATTTT	CASSAFTGTGNTIYF
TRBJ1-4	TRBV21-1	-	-	TGTGCCAGCAGCACCCCCCGGAGACCGTTTAATGAAAAACTGTTTTTT	CASSTPRRPFNEKLFF
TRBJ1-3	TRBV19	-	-	TGTGCCAGTAGTATAGACAACAGCGGAAACACCATATATTTT	CASSIDNSGNTIYF
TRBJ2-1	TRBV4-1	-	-	TGCGCCAGCAGCCTAACCCGGGACACAGGGAGTATGCTCAATGAGCAGTTCTTC	CASSLTRDTGSMLNEQFF
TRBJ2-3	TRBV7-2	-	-	TGTGCCAGCAGCCAACACCCCAAGGGAGGTACGCAGTATTTT	CASSQHPKGGTQYF
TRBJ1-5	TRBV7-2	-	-	TGTGCCAGCAGCTTAGGGGGGCGCAATCAGCCCCAGCATTTT	CASSLGGRNQPQHF
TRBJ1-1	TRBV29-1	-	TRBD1	TGCAGCGTTGCACCCGGGACAGGGGTAACTGAAGCTTTCTTT	CSVAPGTGVTEAFF
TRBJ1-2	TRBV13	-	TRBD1	TGTGCCAGCAGCTTTCAGGGGGGTTCTTACACCTTC	CASSFQGGSYTF
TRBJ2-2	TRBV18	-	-	TGTGCCAGCTCCTCCCCAGGTTCGCTAGCCGGCACCGGGGAGCTGTTTTTT	CASSSPGSLAGTGELFF
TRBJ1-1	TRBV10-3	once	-	TGTGCCATCAGCGACAAGGCCAACACTGAAGCTTTCTTT	CAISDKANTEAFF
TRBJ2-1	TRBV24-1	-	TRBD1	TGTGCCACCAGTGGGGGACAGGGCCGTGGTGAGCAGTTCTTC	CATSGGQGRGEQFF
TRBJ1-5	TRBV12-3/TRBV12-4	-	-	TGTGCCAGCAGCCGCAGGGGTAGCCAGCCCCAGCATTTT	CASSRRGSQPQHF
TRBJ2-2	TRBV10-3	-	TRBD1	TGTGCCATCAGGAAGGACAGGGAGAACACCGGGGAGCTGTTTTTT	CAIRKDRENTGELFF
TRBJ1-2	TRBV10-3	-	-	TGTGCCATCAGTCCCTTAAATCGGGAGCAGGTGGGCTATGGCTACACCTTC	CAISPLNREQVGYGYTF
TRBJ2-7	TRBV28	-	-	TGTGCCAGCAAATACGGGACTTCTCCCTACGAGCAGTACTTC	CASKYGTSPYEQYF
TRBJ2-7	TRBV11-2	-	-	TGTGCCAGCAGCTTAGATCTCACAGGGCACTACGAGCAGTACTTC	CASSLDLTGHYEQYF
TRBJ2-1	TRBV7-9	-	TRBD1	TGTGCCAGCAGCTCCTCTCCGGGACAGTTGACCTACAATGAGCAGTTCTTC	CASSSSPGQLTYNEQFF
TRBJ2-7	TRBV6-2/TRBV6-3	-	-	TGTGCCAGCAGTAATGCGGACAGCTCCTACGAGCAGTACTTC	CASSNADSSYEQYF
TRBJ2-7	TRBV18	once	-	TGTGCCAGCTCACCCTACTACGAGCAGTACTTC	CASSPYYEQYF
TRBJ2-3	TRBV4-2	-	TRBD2	TGTGCCAGCAGCCAAGAAGGATGGCGGGGGGGTGATACGCAGTATTTT	CASSQEGWRGGDTQYF
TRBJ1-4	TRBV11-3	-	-	TGTGCCAGCAGCCAACAGGGTCCTAATGAAAAACTGTTTTTT	CASSQQGPNEKLFF
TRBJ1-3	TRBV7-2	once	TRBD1	TGTGCCAGCAGCTTAAGGCAGGGGGCATTATCTGGAAACACCATATATTTT	CASSLRQGALSGNTIYF
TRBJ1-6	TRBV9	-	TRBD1	TGTGCCAGCAGCGTGGGGACAGGGGACGATTCACCCCTCCACTTT	CASSVGTGDDSPLHF
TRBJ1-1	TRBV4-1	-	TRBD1	TGCGCCAGCAGCCGCGTAGTCAGGACAGGGAGAGAGCAGTACACTGAAGCTTTCTTT	CASSRVVRTGREQYTEAFF
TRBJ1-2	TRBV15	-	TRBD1	TGTGCCACCAGCAGGACAGGGGCGGTTGTCTACACCTTC	CATSRTGAVVYTF
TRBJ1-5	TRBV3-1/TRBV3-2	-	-	TGTGCCAGCAGCCAGGGGAGGGGTGGCAATCAGCCCCAGCATTTT	CASSQGRGGNQPQHF
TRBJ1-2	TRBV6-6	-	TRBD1	TGTGCCAGCAGTTACGACAGGGCAATCTATGGCTACACCTTC	CASSYDRAIYGYTF
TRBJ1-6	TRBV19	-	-	TGTGCCAGTAGTCCTCCGGGGGGACCCAATTCACCCCTCCACTTT	CASSPPGGPNSPLHF
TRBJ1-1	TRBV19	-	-	TGTGCCAGTAGTAGCGGGGTACCCACCGCTGAAGCTTTCTTT	CASSSGVPTAEAFF
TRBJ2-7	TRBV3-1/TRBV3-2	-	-	TGTGCCAGCAGCCTCAGGGTTTGGGGCAACGAGCAGTACTTC	CASSLRVWGNEQYF
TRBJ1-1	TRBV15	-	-	TGTGCCACCAGCAGAGATCCCGGGAACACTGAAGCTTTCTTT	CATSRDPGNTEAFF
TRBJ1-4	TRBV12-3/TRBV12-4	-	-	TGTGCCAGCAGACAGGGTTCGGGAGAAAAACTGTTTTTT	CASRQGSGEKLFF
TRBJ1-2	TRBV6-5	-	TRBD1	TGTGCCAGCAGGAGACAGGGCGGTGATGGCTACACCTTC	CASRRQGGDGYTF
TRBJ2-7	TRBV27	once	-	TGTGCCAGCACCAGGGACAACGAGCAGTACTTC	CASTRDNEQYF
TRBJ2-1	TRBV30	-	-	TGTGCCTACCATATCGGACTATTCAATGAGCAGTTCTTC	CAYHIGLFNEQFF
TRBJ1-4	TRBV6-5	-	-	TGTGCCAGCGGGCAGAACCCAACTAATGAAAAACTGTTTTTT	CASGQNPTNEKLFF
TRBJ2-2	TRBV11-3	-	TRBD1	TGTGCCAGCAGCTCCGGGACAGCTTACACCGGGGAGCTGTTTTTT	CASSSGTAYTGELFF
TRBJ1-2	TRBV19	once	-	TGTGCCAGTAGTTTCCAGGGTGCAAATGGCTACACCTTC	CASSFQGANGYTF
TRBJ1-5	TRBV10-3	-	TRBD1	TGTGCCATCAAGGACAGGGAGGGTCAGCCCCAGCATTTT	CAIKDREGQPQHF
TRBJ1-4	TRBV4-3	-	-	TGCGCCAGCAGCCAAGATTCGGGGGGAAATGAAAAACTGTTTTTT	CASSQDSGGNEKLFF
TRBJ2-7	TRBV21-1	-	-	TGTGCCAGCAGCACCCTCCCGGGACAGTACTACGAGCAGTACTTC	CASSTLPGQYYEQYF
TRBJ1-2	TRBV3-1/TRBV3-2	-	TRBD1	TGTGCCAGCAGCCAGCGGGACAGAGACCTTGGCTACACCTTC	CASSQRDRDLGYTF
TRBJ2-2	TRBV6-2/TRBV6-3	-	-	TGTGCCAGCAGTTACTCGAGAGGGCGGACGGGGGAGCTGTTTTTT	CASSYSRGRTGELFF
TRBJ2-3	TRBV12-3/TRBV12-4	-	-	TGTGCCAGCAGGCTCCCGGGAACAGATACGCAGTATTTT	CASRLPGTDTQYF
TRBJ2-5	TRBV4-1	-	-	TGCGCCAGCAGCCAAATTTTCACCGGGGGTACCCAAGAGACCCAGTACTTC	CASSQIFTGGTQETQYF
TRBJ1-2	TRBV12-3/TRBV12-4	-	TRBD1	TGTGCCAGCAACTCAGGGGGAGGCTACACCTTC	CASNSGGGYTF
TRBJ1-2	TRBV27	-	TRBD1	TGTGCCAGCAGCTCAGGGGGCGGCTATGGCTACACCTTC	CASSSGGGYGYTF
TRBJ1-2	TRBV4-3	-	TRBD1	TGCGCCAGCAGCCCCGGGACAGCCAACTATGGCTACACCTTC	CASSPGTANYGYTF
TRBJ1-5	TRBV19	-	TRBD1	TGTGCCAGTAGCAGGGGGCCCCATGAGAATCAGCCCCAGCATTTT	CASSRGPHENQPQHF
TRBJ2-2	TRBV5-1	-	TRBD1	TGCGCCAGCAGCTTGGTGGGACAGGGGGCCACCGGGGAGCTGTTTTTT	CASSLVGQGATGELFF
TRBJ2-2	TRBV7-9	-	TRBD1	TGTGCCAGCAGGTTATCCACAGGGGGCTCCGGGGAGCTGTTTTTT	CASRLSTGGSGELFF
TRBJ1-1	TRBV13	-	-	TGTGCCAGCAGCCTGCGTCCGGGGGTTGAAGCTTTCTTT	CASSLRPGVEAFF
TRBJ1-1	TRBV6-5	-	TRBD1	TGTGCCAGCATTTCGGACAGGGGAAACACTGAAGCTTTCTTT	CASISDRGNTEAFF
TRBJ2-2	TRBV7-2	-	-	TGTGCCAGCAGCGGGTTTAAGGGTCGGGGCACCGGGGAGCTGTTTTTT	CASSGFKGRGTGELFF
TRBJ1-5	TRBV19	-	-	TGTGCCAGTAGTAGACTTCCATACTATCAGCCCCAGCATTTT	CASSRLPYYQPQHF